This T cell receptor beta chain was profiled in a study of control samples from healthy donors and cancer patients. The data were produced by immunoSEQ multiplex PCR, yet TCRdb's version contains in-frame clones alone and is incomplete. The repertoire includes about 98,000 clones, roughly 78% of them detected once, and about 2% sits in the top ten. This CDR3 contains 16 residues. Germline CDR1 is SGDLS and CDR2 is YYNGEE. Trimming pared 3 bases from V and 7 bases from J, leaving 17 bases between. This clone turned up a few times. The clonotype originates from a man in his sixties in good health. The chain combines TRBV9 with TRBJ1-6, with D possibly TRBD1 on 5 matching bases. Sequencing was carried out using blood. The CDR3 DNA follows: TGTGCCAGCAGCGCCCGCGGGACGGGAGGGAATTCACCCCTCCACTTT. Encoded protein: CASSARGTGGNSPLHF.